Listed below are T cell receptor beta chains from one sample, sequenced in a study of T cells in narcolepsy. Profiling relied on immunoSEQ multiplex PCR, and the TCRdb table lists in-frame clones only, not all of them. The sample includes around 32,000 clones, 70% to 80% of them seen just once. Sequencing input: CD45RA- memory CD4+ T cells from PBMCs. The source is a human donor with narcolepsy. Each CDR3 is given with its conserved first and last residue.

J: TRBJ1-4; V: TRBV28; CDR3: CASSYRGEKLFF
J: TRBJ1-1; V: TRBV5-5; CDR3: CASSSVYRDRVIITEAFF
J: TRBJ1-5; V: TRBV30; CDR3: CAWSGDSNQPQHF
J: TRBJ2-2; V: TRBV4-3; CDR3: CASSQAVGQGTGELFF
J: TRBJ1-6; V: TRBV28; CDR3: CATMGGGASPLHF
J: TRBJ2-7; V: TRBV9; CDR3: CASSEGPYSEQYF
J: TRBJ2-1; V: TRBV14; CDR3: CASSQGGATASGRRNEQFF
J: TRBJ2-1; V: TRBV30; CDR3: CAWRKTGAYNEQFF
J: TRBJ1-1; V: TRBV30; CDR3: CAWGAQSNTEAFF
J: TRBJ2-3; V: TRBV7-9; CDR3: CASSSSSGRSTDTQYF
J: TRBJ2-5; V: TRBV5-1; CDR3: CASSGGTGGYQETQYF
J: TRBJ1-5; V: TRBV30; CDR3: CAWSAGPGQPQHF
J: TRBJ2-7; V: TRBV5-1; CDR3: CASSSGTGGSYEQYF
J: TRBJ1-2; V: TRBV28; CDR3: CASVRNAGLGYTF
J: TRBJ2-1; V: TRBV18; CDR3: CASSPRRDNRDEQFF
J: TRBJ1-3; V: TRBV11-2; CDR3: CASSLGSRAGNTIYF
J: TRBJ2-7; V: TRBV4-2; CDR3: CASSQDSTGDSYEQYF
J: TRBJ1-1; V: TRBV6-5; CDR3: CASRDRGAAEAFF
J: NA; V: TRBV7-8; CDR3: CASSLVGTGGYEQYF
J: TRBJ2-5; V: TRBV11-2; CDR3: CASSPQLETQYF
J: TRBJ2-3; V: TRBV28; CDR3: CASRRPNTDTQYF
J: TRBJ2-5; V: TRBV7-9; CDR3: CASSSYRGQETQYF
J: TRBJ2-5; V: TRBV6-6; CDR3: CASSYTTVPQETQYF
J: TRBJ2-5; V: TRBV30; CDR3: CAWAGQGRQETQYF
J: TRBJ1-2; V: TRBV29-1; CDR3: CSVEGQPYGYTF
J: TRBJ1-1; V: TRBV19; CDR3: CASSIRWGEAFF
J: TRBJ2-3; V: TRBV28; CDR3: CASSFRTTPTDTQYF
J: TRBJ2-7; V: TRBV6-6; CDR3: CASSGSYRGYEQYF
J: TRBJ2-7; V: TRBV20-1; CDR3: CSAGPASEQYF
J: TRBJ2-3; V: TRBV9; CDR3: CASSVVGGLTSTDTQYF
J: TRBJ1-2; V: TRBV20-1; CDR3: CSAAARRGYTF
J: TRBJ2-1; V: TRBV2; CDR3: CASRVRLGNEQFF
J: TRBJ1-2; V: TRBV6-6; CDR3: CASSYSAGRYGYTF
J: TRBJ1-2; V: TRBV4-2; CDR3: CASSQDQQDHYGYTF
J: TRBJ1-1; V: TRBV30; CDR3: CAWRDFDTEAFF
J: TRBJ1-4; V: TRBV6-1; CDR3: CASRDRAWGEKLFF
J: TRBJ1-1; V: TRBV19; CDR3: CASSPRGRDTEAFF
J: TRBJ2-7; V: TRBV6-1; CDR3: CASIQGADRDEQYF
J: TRBJ2-7; V: TRBV7-2; CDR3: CASTNQYGGYEQYF
J: TRBJ1-2; V: TRBV28; CDR3: CASSRQGNYGYTF
J: TRBJ2-2; V: TRBV7-8; CDR3: CASSPGRGELFF
J: TRBJ2-7; V: TRBV6-5; CDR3: CASTAAPGREQYF
J: TRBJ1-2; V: TRBV27; CDR3: CASSFGTGGNYGYTF
J: TRBJ2-5; V: TRBV5-4; CDR3: CASSSRDYKETQYF
J: TRBJ2-5; V: TRBV7-9; CDR3: CASSFDGGTKKTQYF
J: TRBJ2-5; V: TRBV11-2; CDR3: CASSFSAGGQETQYF
J: TRBJ2-6; V: TRBV30; CDR3: CAWSRTSGANVLTF
J: TRBJ2-7; V: TRBV25-1; CDR3: CASSRRPSYEQYF
J: TRBJ2-7; V: TRBV11-2; CDR3: CASSVSYEQYF
J: TRBJ2-6; V: TRBV30; CDR3: CAWSVGGANVLTF
J: TRBJ1-5; V: TRBV10-3; CDR3: CAIKGGPNQPQHF
J: TRBJ2-7; V: TRBV5-5; CDR3: CASTPWVDRSYEQYF
J: TRBJ2-3; V: TRBV10-1; CDR3: CASSEVPWSTDTQYF
J: TRBJ2-7; V: TRBV19; CDR3: CASSRSDGAGRREQYF
J: TRBJ2-1; V: TRBV4-2; CDR3: CASSRMTSGEYNEQFF